This T cell receptor beta chain appears in the sequencing data of a study of vaccination and CD4 T cells after COVID-19. Study-wide background: Overlapping spike peptides served as the stimulus for the cells. These peptides came from SARS-CoV-2 and from the common cold coronaviruses HCoV-NL63, HCoV-OC43 and HCoV-229E. Findings and caveats of the study: Apart from involving relatively few convalescent patients, the work omitted early post-infection timepoints.

Of note for this clonotype: What it binds is unknown.

Treatment reported: roughly nine-day PBMC culture with coronavirus spike peptide pools or control peptides (ViraFEST assay). These CD4+ T cells came from an unexposed donor, sampled before the COVID-19 pandemic (2011-2018). Days 3 and 7 saw half the medium swapped for fresh IL-2 medium. When enough cells were available, unexposed-donor CD4+ T cells were probed with SARS-CoV-2 S/N and four cold-coronavirus spikes. Scientists ran DNA taken from cultured CD4+ T cells through the Oncomine TCR Beta short-read assay for sequencing. Genomic DNA was drawn out of CD4+ T cells grown in culture. Each CDR3 protein is one row after TCRdb ran MiXCR on the PCR reads. The repertoire holds some 9,200 distinct CDR3 sequences, with under 55% as singletons. Germline CDR1 SGHNT, CDR2 YYREEE (reference sequence). Trimming removed 0 bases from V and 3 bases from J; junction bases left unmatched: 2. The CDR3 covers 14 residues.

Material for sequencing was CD4+ T cells from blood, cultured in vitro. This chain joins TRBV5-4 and TRBJ2-5; TRBD1 aligns across 7 bases. The TCR originated in a human donor in good health. CDR3 protein: CASSLAGTEETQYF. The CDR3 bases are TGTGCCAGCAGCTTGGCCGGGACAGAAGAGACCCAGTACTTC.